Listed here are 5 T cell receptor beta chains from one sample, sequenced in a study of blood T cell repertoires in COVID-19. Sequenced by immunoSEQ multiplex PCR; TCRdb stores in-frame clones only, minus some. The sample lists about 310,000 clones; 89% were seen once. The material sequenced was PBMCs or T cells enriched from blood (not recorded which). The receptors stem from a woman aged 40 to 50 who had recovered from COVID-19.

This clone was seen only once. V usage is TRBV3-1 (or the pseudogene TRBV3-2) and J usage is TRBJ1-1; no clear D. The V gene's germline CDR1 is LGHDT and CDR2 YNNKEL (reference sequence). This CDR3 spans 14 amino acids. V gave up 2 bases and J gave up 0 bases, with 7 bases separating them. CDR3 coding DNA: TGTGCCAGCAGCCAACATGAGATGAACACTGAAGCTTTCTTT. This sequence encodes CASSQHEMNTEAFF.

This chain connects TRBV27 to TRBJ2-7, with 9 bases matching TRBD1. This CDR3 is 14 amino acids long. V lost 5 bases, J lost 4 bases, and 6 bases stayed unmatched. The germline V gene encodes CDR1 MNHEY and CDR2 SMNVEV (reference sequence). CDR3 protein: CASSMPGQGYEQYF. DNA of the CDR3: TGTGCCAGCAGTATGCCGGGACAGGGTTACGAGCAGTACTTC.

This clone appeared a single time. The genes are TRBV7-3 and TRBJ2-5; D is possibly TRBD2 (5 bases). The V end was cut by 5 bases, the J end by 5 bases, with 15 bases between. Germline V gene lookup returns CDR1 SGHTA and CDR2 FQGTGA. The CDR3 consists of 14 residues. The CDR3: CASSPIAGRETQYF. The CDR3 DNA is TGTGCCAGCAGCCCCATCGCGGGTCGGGAGACCCAGTACTTC.

In nucleotides, the CDR3 is TGTGCCAGCAGCTTAAGGGGGCCTAGCGGGGGCACAGATACGCAGTATTTT. It encodes CASSLRGPSGGTDTQYF. V and J are TRBV7-8 and TRBJ2-3; 9 bases fit TRBD2. Germline loops: CDR1 SGHVS, CDR2 FQNEAQ. CDR3 length equals 17 residues. Germline trimming cut 2 bases from V and 1 base from J; bases unmatched to any gene: 7.

This rearrangement joins TRBV10-1 to TRBJ1-1; no clear D gene. Germline V gene data show CDR1 as WNHNN and CDR2 as SYGVQD (reference sequence). This CDR3 is built from 13 residues. V lost 5 bases to trimming and J lost 4 bases, with 11 bases between them. This CDR3 reads CASSPGLSTEAFF. Here the CDR3 DNA reads TGCGCCAGCAGTCCAGGTTTGAGCACTGAAGCTTTCTTT.